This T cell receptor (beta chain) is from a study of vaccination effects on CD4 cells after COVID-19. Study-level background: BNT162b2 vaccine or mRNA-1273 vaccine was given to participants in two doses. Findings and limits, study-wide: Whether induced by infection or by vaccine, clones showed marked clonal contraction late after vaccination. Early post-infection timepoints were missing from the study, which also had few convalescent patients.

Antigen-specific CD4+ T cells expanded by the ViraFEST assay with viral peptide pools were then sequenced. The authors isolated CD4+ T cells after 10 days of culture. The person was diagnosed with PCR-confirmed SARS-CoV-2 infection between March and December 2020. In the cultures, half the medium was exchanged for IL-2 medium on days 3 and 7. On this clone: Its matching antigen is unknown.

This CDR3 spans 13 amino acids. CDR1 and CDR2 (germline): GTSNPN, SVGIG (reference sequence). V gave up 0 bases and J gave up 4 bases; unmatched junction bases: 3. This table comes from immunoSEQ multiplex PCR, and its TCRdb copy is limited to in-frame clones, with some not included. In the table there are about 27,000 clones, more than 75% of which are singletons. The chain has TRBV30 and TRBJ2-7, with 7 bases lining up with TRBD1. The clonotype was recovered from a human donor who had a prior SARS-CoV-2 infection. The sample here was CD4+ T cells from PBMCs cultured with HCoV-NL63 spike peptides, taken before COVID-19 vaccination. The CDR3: CAWSVRTGYEQYF. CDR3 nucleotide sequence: TGTGCCTGGAGTGTACGGACAGGTTACGAGCAGTACTTC. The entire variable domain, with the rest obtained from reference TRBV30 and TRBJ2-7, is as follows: SQTIHQWPATLVQPVGSPLSLECTVEGTSNPNLYWYRQAAGRGLQLLFYSVGIGQISSEVPQNLSASRPQDRQFILSSKKLLLSDSGFYLCAWSVRTGYEQYFGPGTRLTVT.